Listed below are T cell receptor beta chains from one sample, sequenced in a study of CD8 T cells in ankylosing spondylitis. TCRdb independently ran MiXCR on the 5' RACE reads; one entry per CDR3 protein. The sample records around 770,000 distinct CDR3 sequences, 10% to 15% being singletons. The sequencing input was blood, either unsorted or a sorted T cell fraction (not recorded which). These receptors were taken from a male donor with ankylosing spondylitis. Both conserved end residues are part of each CDR3. Each record gives: J gene, V gene, D gene, clone size, CDR3 protein, CDR3 DNA. D genes are given only for firm matches. Clone size, where shown, is once, few, many, or a class for clones that have expanded.

j_gene: TRBJ2-7
v_gene: TRBV4-2
d_gene: NA
abundance: NA
CDR3aa: CASSQERGLLYEQYF
CDR3nt: TGTGCCAGCAGCCAAGAAAGGGGACTGCTCTACGAGCAGTACTTC

j_gene: TRBJ2-5
v_gene: TRBV4-3
d_gene: NA
abundance: few
CDR3aa: CASSQDFRFLETQYF
CDR3nt: TGCGCCAGCAGCCAAGATTTCCGGTTTCTAGAGACCCAGTACTTC

j_gene: TRBJ2-1
v_gene: TRBV6-5
d_gene: TRBD2
abundance: NA
CDR3aa: CASSLLGGRAYEQFF
CDR3nt: TGTGCCAGCAGTTTACTTGGCGGGAGGGCCTATGAGCAGTTCTTC

j_gene: TRBJ2-7
v_gene: TRBV20-1
d_gene: TRBD1
abundance: few
CDR3aa: CSVQPGQGYEQYF
CDR3nt: TGCAGTGTCCAGCCGGGACAGGGCTACGAGCAGTACTTC

j_gene: TRBJ1-3
v_gene: TRBV24-1
d_gene: NA
abundance: few
CDR3aa: CATSDTRDGGNTIYF
CDR3nt: TGTGCCACCAGTGACACCCGGGACGGTGGAAACACCATATATTTT

j_gene: TRBJ1-6
v_gene: TRBV15
d_gene: NA
abundance: NA
CDR3aa: CATSRAAGEGSPLHF
CDR3nt: TGTGCCACCAGCAGAGCCGCAGGGGAGGGGTCACCCCTCCACTTT

j_gene: TRBJ2-7
v_gene: TRBV20-1
d_gene: NA
abundance: many
CDR3aa: CSARLSSYEQYF
CDR3nt: TGCAGTGCTAGACTCAGCTCCTACGAGCAGTACTTC

j_gene: TRBJ2-6
v_gene: TRBV7-2
d_gene: NA
abundance: many
CDR3aa: CASSLVSSGANVLTF
CDR3nt: TGTGCCAGCAGCTTAGTTAGCTCTGGGGCCAACGTCCTGACTTTC

j_gene: TRBJ2-3
v_gene: TRBV6-5
d_gene: TRBD2
abundance: NA
CDR3aa: CASSYGREADTQYF
CDR3nt: TGTGCCAGCAGTTACGGGCGGGAGGCAGATACGCAGTATTTT

j_gene: TRBJ2-3
v_gene: TRBV29-1
d_gene: NA
abundance: NA
CDR3aa: CSVDLGITDTQYF
CDR3nt: TGCAGCGTTGATCTGGGGATCACAGATACGCAGTATTTT

j_gene: TRBJ2-7
v_gene: TRBV29-1
d_gene: NA
abundance: many
CDR3aa: CSVVSDLTYEQYF
CDR3nt: TGCAGCGTTGTTTCGGACCTAACCTACGAGCAGTACTTC

j_gene: TRBJ2-1
v_gene: TRBV9
d_gene: TRBD1
abundance: NA
CDR3aa: CASSLRDSGYNEQFF
CDR3nt: TGTGCCAGCAGCCTCCGGGACAGTGGGTACAATGAGCAGTTCTTC

j_gene: TRBJ2-7
v_gene: TRBV13
d_gene: TRBD2
abundance: few
CDR3aa: CASSRVPGLAYEQYF
CDR3nt: TGTGCCAGCAGCCGAGTACCGGGACTAGCTTATGAGCAGTACTTC

j_gene: TRBJ2-5
v_gene: TRBV10-3
d_gene: NA
abundance: many
CDR3aa: CAISDSTAETQYF
CDR3nt: TGTGCCATCAGTGATTCGACAGCGGAGACCCAGTACTTC

j_gene: TRBJ1-1
v_gene: TRBV20-1
d_gene: NA
abundance: few
CDR3aa: CSASGAGRVATEAFF
CDR3nt: TGCAGTGCTAGTGGGGCAGGGAGGGTGGCCACTGAAGCTTTCTTT

j_gene: TRBJ2-5
v_gene: TRBV7-9
d_gene: NA
abundance: once
CDR3aa: CASSPAWGRETQYF
CDR3nt: TGTGCCAGCAGCCCAGCATGGGGTAGGGAGACCCAGTACTTC

j_gene: TRBJ2-1
v_gene: TRBV24-1
d_gene: TRBD2
abundance: few
CDR3aa: CATSDFGGFYNEQFF
CDR3nt: TGTGCCACCAGTGATTTCGGGGGGTTTTACAATGAGCAGTTCTTC

j_gene: TRBJ1-5
v_gene: TRBV7-7
d_gene: NA
abundance: few
CDR3aa: CASSLDMTGNQPQHF
CDR3nt: TGTGCTAGCAGCTTAGATATGACTGGCAATCAGCCCCAGCATTTT

j_gene: TRBJ1-2
v_gene: TRBV6-4
d_gene: TRBD1
abundance: NA
CDR3aa: CASSGTGFEGYTF
CDR3nt: TGTGCCAGCAGCGGGACAGGGTTTGAAGGCTACACCTTC

j_gene: TRBJ2-1
v_gene: TRBV5-1
d_gene: TRBD2
abundance: NA
CDR3aa: CASSWGGTRYNEQFF
CDR3nt: TGCGCCAGCAGCTGGGGGGGGACTCGTTACAATGAGCAGTTCTTC

j_gene: TRBJ1-2
v_gene: TRBV12-3/TRBV12-4
d_gene: NA
abundance: NA
CDR3aa: CASSGGSWNTIYGYTF
CDR3nt: TGTGCCAGCAGTGGAGGAAGCTGGAATACTATCTATGGCTACACCTTC

j_gene: TRBJ2-1
v_gene: TRBV11-1
d_gene: NA
abundance: NA
CDR3aa: CASSLGGGYSGASSYNEQFF
CDR3nt: TGTGCCAGCAGCTTAGGAGGAGGGTATTCAGGGGCGAGCTCCTACAATGAGCAGTTCTTC

j_gene: TRBJ2-7
v_gene: TRBV12-3/TRBV12-4
d_gene: TRBD2
abundance: many
CDR3aa: CASSLSGRSYEQYF
CDR3nt: TGTGCCAGCAGTCTCAGCGGGAGGAGCTACGAGCAGTACTTC

j_gene: TRBJ2-1
v_gene: TRBV5-1
d_gene: NA
abundance: NA
CDR3aa: CASSRFSGSSYNEQFF
CDR3nt: TGCGCCAGCAGCCGGTTCTCGGGGAGCTCCTACAATGAGCAGTTCTTC

j_gene: TRBJ1-5
v_gene: TRBV5-1
d_gene: NA
abundance: many
CDR3aa: CASSVEPVRQPQHF
CDR3nt: TGCGCCAGCAGCGTGGAACCGGTCAGACAGCCCCAGCATTTT

j_gene: TRBJ2-2
v_gene: TRBV6-2/TRBV6-3
d_gene: NA
abundance: few
CDR3aa: CASRRAGELFF
CDR3nt: TGTGCCAGCAGAAGGGCCGGGGAGCTGTTTTTT

j_gene: TRBJ1-2
v_gene: TRBV3-1
d_gene: NA
abundance: NA
CDR3aa: CASSQDWLTQGGSDGYTF
CDR3nt: TGTGCCAGCAGCCAGGATTGGCTAACTCAGGGTGGTAGTGATGGCTACACCTTC

j_gene: TRBJ1-6
v_gene: TRBV4-2
d_gene: NA
abundance: few
CDR3aa: CASTRDHNSPLHF
CDR3nt: TGTGCCAGCACCAGGGACCATAATTCACCCCTCCACTTT

j_gene: TRBJ2-2
v_gene: TRBV6-1
d_gene: NA
abundance: few
CDR3aa: CASSGRDRANTGELFF
CDR3nt: TGTGCCAGCAGTGGCCGGGACCGAGCGAACACCGGGGAGCTGTTTTTT

j_gene: TRBJ1-1
v_gene: TRBV20-1
d_gene: NA
abundance: many
CDR3aa: CSALLGGSDEAFF
CDR3nt: TGCAGTGCCCTTCTAGGCGGCTCTGATGAAGCTTTCTTT

j_gene: TRBJ2-3
v_gene: TRBV4-2
d_gene: NA
abundance: few
CDR3aa: CASSEWGGVDTQYF
CDR3nt: TGTGCCAGCAGCGAGTGGGGGGGCGTAGATACGCAGTATTTT

j_gene: TRBJ1-5
v_gene: TRBV12-3/TRBV12-4
d_gene: NA
abundance: many
CDR3aa: CASSLMDRNQPQHF
CDR3nt: TGTGCCAGCAGTTTGATGGACAGAAATCAGCCCCAGCATTTT

j_gene: TRBJ1-2
v_gene: TRBV28
d_gene: NA
abundance: NA
CDR3aa: CASSSYLGRNRAYGYTF
CDR3nt: TGTGCCAGCAGTTCCTACTTGGGTCGAAATCGTGCCTATGGCTACACCTTC

j_gene: TRBJ1-5
v_gene: TRBV10-1
d_gene: TRBD1
abundance: NA
CDR3aa: CASSEGTGGNQPQHF
CDR3nt: TGCGCCAGCAGTGAGGGGACAGGGGGAAATCAGCCCCAGCATTTT

j_gene: TRBJ2-3
v_gene: TRBV20-1
d_gene: NA
abundance: few
CDR3aa: CSAGENPTGTDTQYF
CDR3nt: TGCAGTGCTGGCGAAAATCCGACGGGCACAGATACGCAGTATTTT

j_gene: TRBJ2-7
v_gene: TRBV6-1
d_gene: NA
abundance: many
CDR3aa: CASSPGRFYEQYF
CDR3nt: TGTGCCAGCAGTCCTGGCAGGTTCTACGAGCAGTACTTC

j_gene: TRBJ2-1
v_gene: TRBV7-9
d_gene: TRBD2
abundance: NA
CDR3aa: CASGGRSIEQFF
CDR3nt: TGTGCCAGCGGCGGGAGGTCCATTGAGCAGTTCTTC

j_gene: TRBJ1-2
v_gene: TRBV18
d_gene: TRBD1
abundance: few
CDR3aa: CASSPFFNKGGGYGYTF
CDR3nt: TGTGCCAGCTCACCATTTTTCAATAAAGGGGGCGGTTATGGCTACACCTTC

j_gene: TRBJ2-1
v_gene: TRBV7-8
d_gene: NA
abundance: NA
CDR3aa: CASSPRAVNNEQFF
CDR3nt: TGTGCCAGCAGCCCCCGGGCCGTAAACAATGAGCAGTTCTTC

j_gene: TRBJ2-3
v_gene: TRBV15
d_gene: NA
abundance: once
CDR3aa: CATSRDMGYTDTQYF
CDR3nt: TGTGCCACCAGCAGAGATATGGGGTACACAGATACGCAGTATTTT

j_gene: TRBJ2-2
v_gene: TRBV20-1
d_gene: TRBD2
abundance: NA
CDR3aa: CSAIWRERTGELFF
CDR3nt: TGCAGTGCTATCTGGCGGGAGAGGACCGGGGAGCTGTTTTTT

j_gene: TRBJ2-2
v_gene: TRBV20-1
d_gene: TRBD2
abundance: few
CDR3aa: CSALNPDGRVPGELFF
CDR3nt: TGCAGTGCCTTAAATCCGGACGGGAGGGTGCCCGGGGAGCTGTTTTTT

j_gene: TRBJ2-5
v_gene: TRBV20-1
d_gene: TRBD1
abundance: NA
CDR3aa: CSARDARGGGETQYF
CDR3nt: TGCAGTGCTAGAGATGCCCGAGGGGGCGGAGAGACCCAGTACTTC

j_gene: TRBJ2-2
v_gene: TRBV5-1
d_gene: TRBD1
abundance: NA
CDR3aa: CASQQGYVAGELFF
CDR3nt: TGCGCCAGTCAACAGGGGTATGTCGCCGGGGAGCTGTTTTTT

j_gene: TRBJ1-1
v_gene: TRBV18
d_gene: NA
abundance: few
CDR3aa: CASSPFRPNTEAFF
CDR3nt: TGTGCCAGCTCACCATTCAGACCGAACACTGAAGCTTTCTTT

j_gene: TRBJ1-1
v_gene: TRBV5-1
d_gene: NA
abundance: many
CDR3aa: CASSLGVENTEAFF
CDR3nt: TGCGCCAGCAGCTTGGGTGTGGAGAACACTGAAGCTTTCTTT

j_gene: TRBJ2-1
v_gene: TRBV4-2
d_gene: TRBD1
abundance: many
CDR3aa: CASSQDPNRQGKQFF
CDR3nt: TGTGCCAGCAGCCAAGATCCGAACCGACAGGGGAAGCAGTTCTTC

j_gene: TRBJ2-7
v_gene: TRBV20-1
d_gene: NA
abundance: NA
CDR3aa: CSAEGWNYEQYF
CDR3nt: TGCAGTGCTGAGGGGTGGAACTACGAGCAGTACTTC

j_gene: TRBJ2-3
v_gene: TRBV5-1
d_gene: TRBD2
abundance: NA
CDR3aa: CASSLLLAGGVDTQYF
CDR3nt: TGCGCCAGCAGCTTGTTACTAGCGGGAGGTGTGGATACGCAGTATTTT

j_gene: TRBJ1-5
v_gene: TRBV20-1
d_gene: NA
abundance: many
CDR3aa: CSVDSRNQPQHF
CDR3nt: TGCAGTGTCGACTCCAGGAATCAGCCCCAGCATTTT

j_gene: TRBJ1-3
v_gene: TRBV9
d_gene: NA
abundance: few
CDR3aa: CASSVDSISGNTIYF
CDR3nt: TGTGCCAGCAGCGTAGACAGCATCTCTGGAAACACCATATATTTT

j_gene: TRBJ2-3
v_gene: TRBV7-2
d_gene: NA
abundance: many
CDR3aa: CASSLASAGTDTQYF
CDR3nt: TGTGCCAGCAGCTTAGCTAGCGCCGGCACAGATACGCAGTATTTT

j_gene: TRBJ2-6
v_gene: TRBV7-8
d_gene: NA
abundance: NA
CDR3aa: CTSSLVPNSGANVLTF
CDR3nt: TGTACCAGCAGCTTAGTCCCGAACTCTGGGGCCAACGTCCTGACTTTC

j_gene: TRBJ2-7
v_gene: TRBV18
d_gene: NA
abundance: many
CDR3aa: CASSPGVDYEQYF
CDR3nt: TGTGCCAGCTCTCCGGGGGTGGACTACGAGCAGTACTTC

j_gene: TRBJ2-5
v_gene: TRBV27
d_gene: TRBD2
abundance: few
CDR3aa: CASSRFFLGGGQETQYF
CDR3nt: TGTGCCAGCAGTCGATTCTTCTTGGGGGGGGGACAAGAGACCCAGTACTTC